This TCR beta chain stems from a study of beta chain features in type 1 diabetes listed by TCRdb under 2018. With regard to the full study: Mean age, gender distribution, total cell number and subset yield did not differ between patients and healthy donors. A total of 90 million to 120 million sorted cells were examined across all samples, and a strong correlation was observed between cell number per subset and RNA yield. The study compared TCRB repertoires of sorted circulating CD4+ T cell subsets between recently diagnosed type 1 diabetes patients and matched healthy donors. Regulatory and stem cell-like memory subsets were isolated from only 8 patients and roughly 8 healthy donors, whereas naive and central memory subsets came from all 30 or so donors.

From the germline V gene, CDR1 is MGHRA and CDR2 is YSYEKL. The junction shows trimming of 1 base on V and 3 bases on J, plus 9 bases between the germline ends. From the cysteine through the phenylalanine, the CDR3 covers 14 amino acids. The kept DNA is CDR3 alone, 42 bases in frame from the first base. Each donor gave one peripheral blood draw, around 100 mL on average, collected into heparinised tubes. A BD FACSAria II was used to sort naive, central memory, regulatory and stem cell-like memory CD4+ T cells with a panel that included CD45RO, CCR7, CD25, CD127, CD95 and CD27. Purity was above 95% for every sorted population. PBMCs were isolated right away by Lymphoprep density gradient centrifugation and were stained directly, without culture. So that batch effects would be minimized, each experiment stained and sorted samples in pairs, pairing one healthy donor with one patient. As regards this clone: The target of this receptor is not known. No quality values exist for individual bases; no much larger clone is one base distant.

The High Capacity cDNA Reverse Transcription Kit was used to reverse transcribe all of the isolated RNA, meaning that expressed TCRB transcripts were what got sequenced. Deep immunoSEQ sequencing was applied to naive, central memory and regulatory T cell samples, giving an average of approximately 3.8 million total reads per sample. Sorted cells were lysed in RLT buffer, and RNA was extracted using DNase-treated RNeasy Micro or Mini kits according to cell number. To prevent cross-contamination, each cell subset was processed individually, whereas patient and healthy donor samples were processed jointly. The immunoSEQ multiplex PCR was used to amplify TCRB sequences from cDNA, generating 87-bp fragments that spanned the CDR3 region. Sequencing of the amplicons was performed on the Illumina HiSeq platform. The published analysis was carried out like this. Synthetic template baselines were used to correct PCR bias computationally, reads within Hamming distance 2 were collapsed, and singletons that could not be merged were discarded. By aligning reads against IMGT, V, D and J genes, CDR3 length, and insertions or deletions at six rearrangement sites were assigned. Within each subset, clonotype counts were normalized to the number of sorted cells before true diversity and Gini coefficients were calculated with the tcR R package. The overlap coefficient, calculated on TCRB nucleotide sequences, was used to quantify repertoire sharing. Out-of-frame TCRB sequences from naive cells were analyzed as a proxy for the pre-selection repertoire. Sourced from immuneACCESS, this table was stored by TCRdb with only in-frame sequences that have V and J called. A share of the clones is absent; for the studies checked, an unresolved V gene accounts for under half, and the remainder has no known explanation. That table supplies the V and J calls and clone size; D and trimming were determined from the DNA. A total of about 150,000 clones appear in this sample, less than 11% of them only once. 1.3% of the sample is held by the ten biggest clonotypes.

Study-wide findings and limitations: HLA sub-analyses involved small numbers of individuals, so any influence of HLA type on TCRB rearrangement remained unresolved. PCR may preferentially amplify shorter templates, but because patient and control samples were amplified and corrected together, any resulting skew would affect both groups equally. Naive, central memory and regulatory TCRB repertoires appeared more similar among patients than among healthy donors. Because cDNA was sequenced instead of genomic DNA, highly expressing activated cells could be over-represented, though the groups showed no difference in activation or CD3 levels. Type 1 diabetes patients showed a moderate but significant shortening of TCRB CDR3 length in all four CD4+ subsets. At VDJ recombination sites, patients with type 1 diabetes made fewer insertions and deleted more nucleotides, a pattern implying thymic rearrangement abnormalities.

The sequence was obtained from a young man in good health. The sequenced material came from naive CD4+ T cells from blood. Read against the paper, the sample's cell subset or site label means: true naive CD4+ T cells. The V gene is TRBV4-1 and the J gene is TRBJ1-2; the D segment cannot be called with confidence. DNA sequence: TGCGCCAGCAGCCAAGGTGTCACAGACTATGGCTACACCTTC. This is translated as CASSQGVTDYGYTF.